The 11 T cell receptor beta chains listed next were all sequenced from one sample in a study of blood T cell repertoires in COVID-19. TCRdb's table, derived via immunoSEQ multiplex PCR, lists solely in-frame clones and lacks some. The data contain some 180,000 clones, roughly 84% of them seen just once; the ten biggest clones take up 15% to 20%. The source material was peripheral blood. The receptors shown here come from a middle-aged man with COVID-19, enrolled during active disease.

The CDR3 bases are TGTGCCAGCAGCCACTCGAGCAGGGGGCAAGAGACCCAGTACTTC. Amino acids: CASSHSSRGQETQYF. The chain has TRBV11-2 and TRBJ2-5; 7 bases are shared with TRBD1. The length of the CDR3 is 15 residues. After removal of 5 bases from V and 2 bases from J, the junction contained 8 bases not matched to a gene. Germline values: CDR1 SGHAT, CDR2 FQNNGV.

The sample holds one count of this clone. The chain uses TRBV29-1 and TRBJ2-2, with D perhaps TRBD1 (6 bases). CDR1 is SQVTM, CDR2 ANQGSEA, per germline. This CDR3 has 13 amino acids. V lost 8 bases and J 4 bases, leaving 14 bases between the germline ends. This CDR3 is CSINRVRTGELFF. The CDR3 coding sequence is TGCAGCATTAACAGGGTTCGCACCGGGGAGCTGTTTTTT.

This rearrangement joins TRBV19 to TRBJ1-4; D might be TRBD1 (6 bases). From germline, CDR1 is LNHDA and CDR2 SQIVND (reference sequence). V was shortened by 4 bases and J by 3 bases, with 12 bases between the two germline ends. CDR3 length: 15 residues. The CDR3 is CASSSPGQPNEKLFF. Written as DNA, the CDR3 is TGTGCCAGTAGTAGTCCGGGACAACCTAATGAAAAACTGTTTTTT. The variable domain in full, completed from reference TRBV19 and TRBJ1-4, reads DGGITQSPKYLFRKEGQNVTLSCEQNLNHDAMYWYRQDPGQGLRLIYYSQIVNDFQKGDIAEGYSVSREKKESFPLTVTSAQKNPTAFYLCASSSPGQPNEKLFFGSGTQLSVL.

The chain has TRBV28 and TRBJ2-7; D might be TRBD2 (6 bases). V was cut by 1 base and J by 7 bases, with 14 bases left in between. Germline CDR1 and CDR2: MDHEN and SYDVKM. The CDR3 is made up of 14 amino acids. The CDR3 protein is CASSLFSGVGEQYF. The CDR3 DNA reads TGTGCCAGCAGTTTATTTTCGGGGGTTGGGGAGCAGTACTTC.

This clone is a singleton in its sample. This chain connects TRBV6-2 or TRBV6-3 to TRBJ2-7; TRBD1 matches at 11 bases. The V and J ends lost 6 bases and 3 bases, in that order; junction bases with no gene match: 10. The CDR3 extends over 16 amino acids. The germline V gene has CDR1 MNHEY and CDR2 SVGEGT. The CDR3: CASSPWGTGGNYEQYF. DNA of the CDR3: TGTGCCAGCAGCCCCTGGGGGACAGGGGGTAACTACGAGCAGTACTTC.

The gene calls are TRBV29-1 and TRBJ2-5, with D possibly matching TRBD2 (6 bases). V shed 4 bases and J shed 4 bases, with 10 bases lying between them. Per germline, CDR1 SQVTM and CDR2 ANQGSEA. The CDR3 runs 12 residues. Here the CDR3 reads CSVGLALETQYF. The CDR3 bases are TGCAGCGTTGGCCTAGCGTTAGAGACCCAGTACTTC.

The V and J genes are TRBV12-3 or TRBV12-4 and TRBJ1-5, with D perhaps TRBD1 (6 bases). The CDR3 is 13 residues long. V was clipped by 5 bases and J by 5 bases, with 10 bases between them. CDR3 region: CASSIQGYQPQHF. As DNA, the CDR3 is TGTGCCAGCAGTATACAGGGTTATCAGCCCCAGCATTTT.

The chain recombines TRBV24-1 with TRBJ2-2; D possibly corresponds to TRBD2 (5 bases). V dropped 7 bases and J dropped 1 base, with 6 bases sitting between them. CDR3 length equals 13 residues. Germline CDR1 and CDR2: KGHDR and SFDVKD. CDR3: CATSGGNTGELFF. Here the CDR3 DNA reads TGTGCCACCAGCGGAGGGAACACCGGGGAGCTGTTTTTT.

The chain has TRBV27 and TRBJ1-2, with 8 bases lining up with TRBD1. The V gene end was trimmed by 8 bases and the J gene end by 4 bases; junction bases not matched to a gene: 9. The V gene's germline CDR1 is MNHEY and CDR2 SMNVEV (reference sequence). The CDR3 contains 14 residues. The CDR3 reads CASGKTGAGYGYTF. In DNA form, the CDR3 reads TGTGCCAGCGGAAAGACAGGGGCTGGCTATGGCTACACCTTC.

The CDR3 loop is CATSDSGVQETQYF. The CDR3 DNA reads TGTGCCACCAGTGATTCAGGGGTTCAAGAGACCCAGTACTTC. This chain uses TRBV24-1 with TRBJ2-5; possible D gene TRBD1, 6 bases. V lost 2 bases to trimming and J lost 2 bases, with 8 bases between them. In germline, CDR1 is KGHDR, CDR2 SFDVKD. This CDR3 has 14 amino acids.

The chain has TRBV5-1 and TRBJ2-3, with D uncertain. Germline V CDR1 and CDR2: SGHRS, YFSETQ. Trimming left V 0 bases short and J 2 bases short, with 13 bases between. There are 16 residues in the CDR3. CDR3 sequence: CASSLAGQVHTDTQYF. As DNA, the CDR3 is TGCGCCAGCAGCTTGGCCGGTCAGGTCCACACAGATACGCAGTATTTT.